The 11 T cell receptor beta chains reported below all come from one sample, sequenced in a study of blood T cells in healthy people across ages. A second PCR of roughly 7 to 11 cycles used a sample-barcoded 5' primer and a J-beta primer mix. TCRdb re-called the 5' RACE reads with MiXCR, one entry per CDR3 protein. The sample records about 970,000 distinct CDR3 sequences, roughly 47% being singletons. Sequenced: blood. The receptors were sampled from a woman aged 55-70 years in good health.

The chain links TRBV28 to TRBJ2-5; 10 bases map to TRBD1. In germline, CDR1 is MDHEN, CDR2 SYDVKM. The CDR3 has 18 amino acids. V shed 3 bases and J 0 bases; nucleotides not matched to a gene: 10. As DNA, the CDR3 is TGTGCCAGCAGTTTTCACCACCGGGACAGGGGTGACCAAGAGACCCAGTACTTC. Protein sequence: CASSFHHRDRGDQETQYF.

The chain links TRBV6-5 to TRBJ2-7; D not certain. With 10 bases removed from V and 4 bases from J, the gap between germline ends came to 23 bases. The length of the CDR3 is 15 residues. Germline CDR1 reads MNHEY; CDR2 reads SVGAGI. CDR3 amino acids: CATKPSAGEYYEQYF. The CDR3 nucleotides read TGTGCCACCAAACCATCGGCTGGCGAGTATTACGAGCAGTACTTC.

V gene TRBV10-2 combines with J gene TRBJ2-5, with TRBD2 as a possible D gene (5 bases). The CDR3 contains 12 residues. The V and J ends lost 6 bases and 11 bases respectively, with 16 bases between them. Germline loops: CDR1 WSHSY, CDR2 SAAADI. This CDR3 is CASRGSGWEQYF. The CDR3 nucleotides read TGCGCCAGCAGGGGCTCCGGTTGGGAGCAGTACTTC.

The sample holds a few counts of this clonotype. The CDR3 nucleotides read TGCGCCAGCAGGTCGGAGAGCTCCTACAATGAGCAGTTCTTC. Translation gives CASRSESSYNEQFF. This rearrangement joins TRBV5-1 to TRBJ2-1; D is undetermined. Germline CDR1 reads SGHRS; CDR2 reads YFSETQ. V was cut by 5 bases and J by 0 bases, with 9 bases left in between. CDR3 length equals 14 residues.

The chain couples TRBV20-1 to TRBJ2-3; D unresolved. Germline loops: CDR1 DFQATT, CDR2 SNEGSKA (reference sequence). The CDR3 covers 14 residues. The V end lost 0 bases, the J end lost 1 base, and 8 bases lay between the germline ends. The CDR3 DNA is TGCAGTGCTAGAGAGGGTATTGGCACAGATACGCAGTATTTT. This gives the protein CSAREGIGTDTQYF.

Many counts were recorded for this clonotype. Mismatch with germline at one junction end may stem from a read error. V usage is TRBV28 and J usage is TRBJ2-7; D not resolved. The germline gives CDR1 MDHEN, CDR2 SYDVKM. The CDR3 extends over 10 amino acids. For the CDR3, the DNA is TGTGCCAGCGGTTTCTACGAGCAGTACTTC. Residues: CASGFYEQYF.

Turning to this clonotype: It is unclear where the CDR3 begins or ends on the DNA, so no DNA is shown, and the CDR3 is as TCRdb lists it. The chain uses TRBV21-1 and TRBJ1-1; the D call in the table, TRBD1, was not verified against the DNA. TRBV21-1 is a documented pseudogene. The CDR3 totals 15 residues, both ends included. CDR3 protein: CASSILGQMNTEAFF.

This chain connects TRBV7-2 to TRBJ2-5; no firm D call. Trimming took off 5 bases at V and 3 bases at J, with 7 bases between the two ends. The CDR3 loop spans 12 amino acids. Germline CDR1 reads SGHTA; CDR2 reads FQGNSA. CDR3 sequence reads: CASSPSKETQYF. The CDR3 DNA reads TGTGCCAGCAGCCCCAGCAAAGAGACCCAGTACTTC.

Of note for this clonotype: A much larger clone sits a single nucleotide away, making a read error possible. V is TRBV4-2 and J is TRBJ1-5, with a possible D match to TRBD1 (5 bases). CDR3 length: 14 amino acids. CDR1 LGHNA and CDR2 YNFKEQ come from the germline V gene. Here the CDR3 reads CACSQERGGQPQHF. CDR3 sequence (DNA): TGTGCCTGCAGCCAAGAAAGGGGAGGGCAGCCCCAGCATTTT.

The J gene is TRBJ2-4, the V gene TRBV11-1; 8 nucleotides agree with TRBD1. The germline V gene encodes CDR1 SGHAT and CDR2 FQDESV (reference sequence). The CDR3 sequence is 15 residues long. The ends lost 1 base at V and 13 bases at J; junction bases unmatched: 12. Written as DNA, the CDR3 is TGTGCCAGCAGCTTAGGTCCCAGGGGGCAAGGTGAGCAGTACTTC. Its translation: CASSLGPRGQGEQYF.

This sequence joins TRBV5-1 and TRBJ1-2, with D perhaps matching TRBD1 (5 bases). Trimming took off 0 bases at V and 8 bases at J, with 14 bases between the two ends. In germline, CDR1 is SGHRS, CDR2 YFSETQ. The length of the CDR3 is 14 residues. CDR3 region: CASSLEGVERGYTF. CDR3 in DNA: TGCGCCAGCAGCTTGGAAGGGGTTGAGAGGGGCTACACCTTC.